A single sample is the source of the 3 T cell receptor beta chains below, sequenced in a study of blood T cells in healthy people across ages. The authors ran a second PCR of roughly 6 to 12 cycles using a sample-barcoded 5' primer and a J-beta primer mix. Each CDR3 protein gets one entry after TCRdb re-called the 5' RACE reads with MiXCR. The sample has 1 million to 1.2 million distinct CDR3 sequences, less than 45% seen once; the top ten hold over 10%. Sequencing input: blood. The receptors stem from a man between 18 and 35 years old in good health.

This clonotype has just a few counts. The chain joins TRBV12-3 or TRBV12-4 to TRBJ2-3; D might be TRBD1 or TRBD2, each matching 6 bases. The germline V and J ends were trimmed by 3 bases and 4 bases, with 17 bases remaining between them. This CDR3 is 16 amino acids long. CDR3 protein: CASSFRGLRGADTQYF. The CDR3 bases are TGTGCCAGCAGTTTTAGAGGGCTGAGGGGGGCAGATACGCAGTATTTT.

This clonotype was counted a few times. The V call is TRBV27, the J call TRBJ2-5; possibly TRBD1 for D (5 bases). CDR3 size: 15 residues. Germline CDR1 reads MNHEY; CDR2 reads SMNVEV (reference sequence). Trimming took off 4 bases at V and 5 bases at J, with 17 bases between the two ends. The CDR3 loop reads CASSSQGVDLETQYF. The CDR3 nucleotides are TGTGCCAGCAGTTCTCAGGGTGTCGATTTGGAGACCCAGTACTTC.

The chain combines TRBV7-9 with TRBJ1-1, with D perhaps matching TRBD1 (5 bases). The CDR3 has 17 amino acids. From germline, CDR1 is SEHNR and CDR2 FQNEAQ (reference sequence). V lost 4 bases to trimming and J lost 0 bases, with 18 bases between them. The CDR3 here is CASSSPPGGLVNTEAFF. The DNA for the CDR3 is TGTGCCAGCAGCTCCCCCCCGGGGGGTCTGGTGAACACTGAAGCTTTCTTT.